The next 13 T cell receptor beta chains were all read from a single sample in a study of T cell changes during pregnancy in multiple sclerosis. Profiled with immunoSEQ multiplex PCR; TCRdb holds only in-frame clones, not every one. This sample yields about 12,000 clones, of which 70% to 90% are seen a single time; under 15% belongs to the top ten. The source was CD8+ T cells from peripheral blood mononuclear cells, collected in the second trimester of pregnancy. Source of these receptors: a female donor in good health, enrolled as a control in a pregnancy study.

The V call is TRBV11-2, the J call TRBJ2-7, with D maybe TRBD1 (6 bases). Germline V CDR1 and CDR2: SGHAT, FQNNGV. This CDR3 has 15 residues. Trimming left V 3 bases short and J 3 bases short, with 15 bases between. The CDR3 is CASSFLGQINYEQYF. The CDR3 DNA follows: TGTGCCAGCAGCTTTTTAGGACAGATTAACTACGAGCAGTACTTC.

This clone is a singleton in its sample. The CDR3 sequence: CAWSVGGGGAGETQYF. CDR3 coding DNA: TGTGCCTGGAGTGTAGGGGGCGGGGGGGCCGGAGAGACCCAGTACTTC. The rearrangement links TRBV30 to TRBJ2-5, with 9 nucleotides matching TRBD2. The CDR3 covers 16 residues. V dropped 0 bases and J dropped 4; count of bases not matched to a gene: 9. Germline loops: CDR1 GTSNPN, CDR2 SVGIG (reference sequence).

This chain links TRBV28 with TRBJ2-3, with 14 bases that match TRBD2. This CDR3 is built from 18 residues. V lost 10 bases, J lost 2 bases, and 14 bases stayed unmatched. CDR1 and CDR2 (germline): MDHEN, SYDVKM. Here the CDR3 reads CATLGLAGEGILTDTQYF. In DNA, the CDR3 is TGTGCCACCTTGGGACTAGCGGGAGAGGGGATCCTCACAGATACGCAGTATTTT.

This clone showed up just a few times. The chain couples TRBV14 to TRBJ2-3; D is perhaps TRBD2 (6 bases). Per the germline V gene, CDR1 is SGHDN and CDR2 is FVKESK. Trimming took 4 bases from V and 3 from J, leaving 17 bases between them. The length of the CDR3 is 16 residues. CDR3 bases: TGTGCCAGCAGCCTTCAGGGAGGAGTCGATACAGATACGCAGTATTTT. Its protein product is CASSLQGGVDTDTQYF.

The rearrangement uses TRBV7-2 and TRBJ2-1, with D hard to call. V was shortened by 1 base and J by 2 bases, with 6 bases between the two germline ends. The CDR3 is made up of 14 amino acids. In germline, CDR1 is SGHTA, CDR2 FQGNSA. The chain's CDR3 is CASSLGRTYNEQFF. In DNA form, the CDR3 reads TGTGCCAGCAGCTTAGGTAGAACCTACAATGAGCAGTTCTTC.

This chain uses TRBV5-6 with TRBJ1-2, with D unresolved. V lost 0 bases, J lost 4 bases, and 7 bases lay in between. CDR1 and CDR2 (germline): SGHDT, YYEEEE. CDR3 size: 13 residues. The CDR3 is CASSLGSGYGYTF. For the CDR3, the DNA is TGTGCCAGCAGCTTGGGGTCGGGCTATGGCTACACCTTC. The full variable domain, rest sourced from reference TRBV5-6 and TRBJ1-2, is DAGVTQSPTHLIKTRGQQVTLRCSPKSGHDTVSWYQQALGQGPQFIFQYYEEEERQRGNFPDRFSGHQFPNYSSELNVNALLLGDSALYLCASSLGSGYGYTFGSGTRLTVV.

This clone is medium-sized by share. The V and J genes are TRBV4-3 and TRBJ2-7, with a possible D match to TRBD1 (5 bases). Germline CDR1 reads LGHNA; CDR2 reads YSLEER. V gave up 1 base and J gave up 3 bases, with 13 bases separating them. CDR3 length: 15 amino acids. The CDR3 DNA reads as TGCGCCAGCAGCCAAGCACCGGACACAATCTACGAGCAGTACTTC. Its protein product is CASSQAPDTIYEQYF.

This clone showed up just a few times. The CDR3 DNA sequence: TGTGCCAGCAGCCAGGGACTAGCGGGAGGGCCTAACACCGGGGAGCTGTTTTTT. Residues: CASSQGLAGGPNTGELFF. The chain is built from TRBV5-5 and TRBJ2-2; 16 bases align to TRBD2. From germline, CDR1 is SGHKS and CDR2 YYEKEE (reference sequence). The CDR3 is 18 residues long. V shed 4 bases, J shed 2 bases, and the junction held 5 bases outside the gene matches.

The chain recombines TRBV7-6 with TRBJ2-7, with a possible D match to TRBD2 (5 bases). The CDR3 loop spans 14 amino acids. V shed 1 base and J shed 1 base, with 8 bases lying between them. Germline V lookup: CDR1 SGHVS, CDR2 FNYEAQ. The CDR3 is CASSLGTGSYEQYF. For the CDR3, the DNA is TGTGCCAGCAGCTTAGGGACTGGTTCCTACGAGCAGTACTTC. The complete variable domain, with remaining parts taken from reference TRBV7-6 and TRBJ2-7, reads GAGVSQSPRYKVTKRGQDVALRCDPISGHVSLYWYRQALGQGPEFLTYFNYEAQQDKSGLPNDRFSAERPEGSISTLTIQRTEQRDSAMYRCASSLGTGSYEQYFGPGTRLTVT.

The rearrangement joins TRBV6-5 to TRBJ2-7; possibly TRBD1 for D (5 bases). The ends were cut back, 5 bases at V and 2 bases at J, with 16 bases in the middle. Germline CDR1 MNHEY, CDR2 SVGAGI. This CDR3 is built from 15 residues. Here the CDR3 DNA reads TGTGCCAGCAGTCCCACGCTGGACACCCCCTACGAGCAGTACTTC. It translates to CASSPTLDTPYEQYF.

The rearrangement links TRBV21-1 to TRBJ1-3; the table's D call, TRBD1, has no DNA check behind it. TRBV21-1 is annotated as a pseudogene. This CDR3 is 17 amino acids long. CDR3 DNA sequence: TGTGCCAGCAGCACTAATCGGGACAGTAGCTCTGGAAACACCATATATTTT. This codes for CASSTNRDSSSGNTIYF.

The chain is built from TRBV6-5 and TRBJ1-1; possibly TRBD1 for D (5 bases). V was clipped by 2 bases and J by 8 bases, with 12 bases between them. The V gene's germline CDR1 is MNHEY and CDR2 SVGAGI. The length of the CDR3 is 13 residues. The CDR3 sequence: CASSYGAAAEAFF. For the CDR3, the DNA is TGTGCCAGCAGTTACGGGGCGGCAGCAGAAGCTTTCTTT.

The rearrangement joins TRBV5-1 to TRBJ2-7; TRBD2 aligns across 12 bases. Trimming took 4 bases from V and 1 from J; bases not matched to a gene: 3. Germline-derived CDR1 and CDR2 are SGHRS and YFSETQ. The CDR3 length is 15 residues. CDR3 in amino acids: CASSPGLAGSYEQYF. The CDR3, as DNA: TGCGCCAGCAGCCCCGGACTAGCGGGGTCCTACGAGCAGTACTTC.